This TCR beta chain was obtained from a study of cytomegalovirus exposure and HLA in healthy donors. In the study overall: The approximately 120 validation repertoires matched the approximately 700 first-cohort repertoires in platform, a later analysis reported. General study points: It was 150 or so TCR beta chains that were listed as cytomegalovirus-associated.

This CDR3 region has 16 residues. Germline assignment: CDR1 SGDLS and CDR2 YYNGEE. Trimming pared 0 bases from V and 6 bases from J, leaving 16 bases between. A note on this clone: Its antigen remains unknown.

The table came from immunoSEQ multiplex PCR; TCRdb's copy has only in-frame clones and leaves some out. The sample contains roughly 75,000 clones, approximately 94% of which appear only once. The chain carries TRBV9 and TRBJ2-1; TRBD1 is a possible D gene (5 bases). The receptor comes from a woman aged 18-29 years in good health and CMV-seropositive. Sequencing was done on a sample of PBMCs. For the CDR3, the DNA is TGTGCCAGCAGCGTAGCTCAGGGTGCAGCCGTCAATGAGCAGTTCTTC. Its translation is CASSVAQGAAVNEQFF. Together with reference TRBV9 and TRBJ2-1, the CDR3 gives the full variable domain: DSGVTQTPKHLITATGQRVTLRCSPRSGDLSVYWYQQSLDQGLQFLIQYYNGEERAKGNILERFSAQQFPDLHSELNLSSLELGDSALYFCASSVAQGAAVNEQFFGPGTRLTVL.